This T cell receptor (beta chain) was sequenced for a study of blood T cells in healthy people across ages. The V gene end was trimmed by 6 bases and the J gene end by 4 bases; junction bases not matched to a gene: 4. The CDR3 runs 13 residues. Germline loops: CDR1 SGHTA, CDR2 FQGNSA. Using a J-beta primer mix together with a sample-barcoded 5' primer, a second PCR was run for 7 to 11 cycles. TCRdb reprocessed the 5' RACE reads via MiXCR and lists one record per CDR3 protein. Altogether hundreds of thousands of distinct CDR3 sequences are present, roughly half being singletons, with the ten largest covering 51%.

The chain uses TRBV7-2 and TRBJ1-1, with 8 bases aligning to TRBD1. This sequence was found in a man in his sixties in good health. The sequenced sample was blood. This CDR3 is CASRTGQGTEAFF. CDR3 nucleotide sequence: TGTGCCAGCAGAACCGGACAGGGCACTGAAGCTTTCTTT.